The source of this T cell receptor (beta chain) is a study of T cells after yellow fever vaccination. Whole-study findings and limits: Re-detected after boosting: most primary clones, almost 97% of CD4 and roughly 88% of CD8. Faster peaking, at day 5 versus 15, marked a secondary response that was weaker. The study noted that FACS-sorted repertoires could contain abundant clonotypes contaminating from the bulk population.

Each CDR3 protein is one row after TCRdb ran MiXCR on the 5' RACE reads. The table records 300,000 or so distinct CDR3 sequences, 10% to 15% of them present only once. In germline, CDR1 is MDHEN, CDR2 SYDVKM. V was cut by 4 bases and J by 0 bases, with 10 bases left in between. The CDR3 is made up of 14 amino acids. Note on this clonotype: Its antigen is as yet unknown.

This specimen consisted of CD4+ T cells sorted from PBMCs, obtained 45 days after the yellow fever booster vaccination. The TCR sequence derives from a man in his thirties or forties who received the YFV17D yellow fever vaccine. The chain combines TRBV28 with TRBJ2-7; D remains ambiguous. The CDR3 DNA is TGTGCCAGCAGTTACCGGTGGGACTCCTACGAGCAGTACTTC. Its protein product is CASSYRWDSYEQYF. The variable domain in full, completed from reference TRBV28 and TRBJ2-7, reads DVKVTQSSRYLVKRTGEKVFLECVQDMDHENMFWYRQDPGLGLRLIYFSYDVKMKEKGDIPEGYSVSREKKERFSLILESASTNQTSMYLCASSYRWDSYEQYFGPGTRLTVT.